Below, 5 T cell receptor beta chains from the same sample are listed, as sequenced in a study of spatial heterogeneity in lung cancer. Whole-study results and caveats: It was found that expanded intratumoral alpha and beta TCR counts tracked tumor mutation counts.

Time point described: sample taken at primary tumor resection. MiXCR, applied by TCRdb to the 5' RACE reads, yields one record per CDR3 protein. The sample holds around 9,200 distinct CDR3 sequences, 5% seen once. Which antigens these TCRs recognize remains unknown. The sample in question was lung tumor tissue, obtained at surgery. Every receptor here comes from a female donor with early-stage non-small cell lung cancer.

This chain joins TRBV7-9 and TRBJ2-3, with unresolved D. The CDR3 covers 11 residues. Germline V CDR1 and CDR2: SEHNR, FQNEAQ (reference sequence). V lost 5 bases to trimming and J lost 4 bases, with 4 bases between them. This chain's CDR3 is CASSDADTQYF. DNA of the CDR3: TGTGCCAGCAGCGACGCAGATACGCAGTATTTT.

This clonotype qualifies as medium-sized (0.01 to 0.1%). CDR3 coding DNA: TGCAGTGCTAGAGTGGCGGGATCTCCCAATGAGCAGTTCTTC. Translation gives CSARVAGSPNEQFF. V is TRBV20-1 and J is TRBJ2-1; weak D call: TRBD2 (6 bases). V was shortened by 1 base and J by 6 bases, with 13 bases between the two germline ends. This CDR3 contains 14 residues. In germline, CDR1 is DFQATT, CDR2 SNEGSKA (reference sequence).

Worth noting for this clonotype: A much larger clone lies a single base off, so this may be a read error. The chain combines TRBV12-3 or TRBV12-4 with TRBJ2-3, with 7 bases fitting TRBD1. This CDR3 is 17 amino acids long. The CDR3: CASSFFQGGSSTDTHYF. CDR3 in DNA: TGTGCCAGCAGTTTTTTTCAAGGGGGCTCTAGCACAGATACGCATTATTTT.

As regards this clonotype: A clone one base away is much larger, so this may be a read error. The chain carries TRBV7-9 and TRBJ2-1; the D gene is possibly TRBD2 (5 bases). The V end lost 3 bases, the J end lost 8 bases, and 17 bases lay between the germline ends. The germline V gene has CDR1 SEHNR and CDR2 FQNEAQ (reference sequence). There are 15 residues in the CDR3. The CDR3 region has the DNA TGTGCCAGCAGCTTTGGACCCGCGGGTTACTATGAGCAGTTCTTC. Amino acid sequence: CASSFGPAGYYEQFF.

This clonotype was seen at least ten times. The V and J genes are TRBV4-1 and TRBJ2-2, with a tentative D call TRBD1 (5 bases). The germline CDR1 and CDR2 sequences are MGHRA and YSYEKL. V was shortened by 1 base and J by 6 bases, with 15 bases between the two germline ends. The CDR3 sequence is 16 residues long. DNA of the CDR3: TGCGCCAGCAGCCAAGCGGCAGGGATTATCCCCGGGGAGCTGTTTTTT. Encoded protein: CASSQAAGIIPGELFF.